These 14 T cell receptor beta chains originate from one sample sequenced in a study of OX40 agonist ivuxolimab in advanced cancers. Clones were sequenced by immunoSEQ multiplex PCR, and TCRdb holds only the in-frame ones, with some missing. The sample includes 50,000 to 85,000 clones, roughly four fifths of them seen just once. Source: CD4+ or CD8+ T cells sorted from blood, taken in a trial of the OX40 agonist ivuxolimab. The receptors were sampled from an adult with an advanced solid tumor such as melanoma, head and neck, liver or kidney cancer.

The chain has TRBV7-2 and TRBJ2-2; D unclear. CDR1 and CDR2 from the germline V gene are SGHTA and FQGNSA. CDR3 length: 15 residues. Trimming shortened V by 4 bases and J by 1 base, and 10 bases separated the two germline ends. Here the CDR3 DNA reads TGTGCCAGCAGCTGGGCGATTCAGAACACCGGGGAGCTGTTTTTT. Its translation: CASSWAIQNTGELFF.

The rearrangement joins TRBV28 to TRBJ2-3; D is perhaps TRBD2 (6 bases). This CDR3 spans 15 amino acids. Germline CDR1 reads MDHEN; CDR2 reads SYDVKM. The V gene lost 5 bases and the J gene lost 0 bases, with 12 bases spanning the gap. Written as DNA, the CDR3 is TGTGCCAGCAGTCCCCTCGGACTAAGCACAGATACGCAGTATTTT. Amino acid sequence: CASSPLGLSTDTQYF.

The V and J genes are TRBV5-1 and TRBJ2-7; D unclear. The CDR3 runs 18 residues. With 2 bases removed from V and 0 bases from J, the gap between germline ends came to 21 bases. Germline lookup yields CDR1 SGHRS and CDR2 YFSETQ. The CDR3 nucleotides read TGCGCCAGCAGCTTAGGGTCAGATAGGCAGCCTTACTCCTACGAGCAGTACTTC. Translated, it gives CASSLGSDRQPYSYEQYF.

The chain recombines TRBV6-5 with TRBJ1-1, with D perhaps TRBD1 (6 bases). Trimming removed 8 bases from V and 4 bases from J, with 20 bases in between. The CDR3 totals 15 residues. In germline, CDR1 is MNHEY, CDR2 SVGAGI. CDR3 sequence reads: CASDDGGAQGTEAFF. The CDR3 region has the DNA TGTGCCAGCGACGATGGGGGGGCGCAGGGCACTGAAGCTTTCTTT.

The CDR3, as DNA: TGTGCCAGCGGGGCTGGAAACACCATATATTTT. This gives the protein CASGAGNTIYF. This chain uses TRBV11-2 with TRBJ1-3; D remains ambiguous. Per germline, CDR1 SGHAT and CDR2 FQNNGV. The V end lost 8 bases, the J end lost 2 bases, and 4 bases lay between the germline ends. The CDR3 extends over 11 amino acids.

This clone was picked up one time. The gene calls are TRBV11-1 and TRBJ2-1; TRBD2 is a possible D gene (5 bases). V lost 1 base, J lost 9 bases, and 10 bases lay in between. Germline CDR1 reads SGHAT; CDR2 reads FQDESV (reference sequence). The CDR3 is 13 residues long. The CDR3 coding sequence is TGTGCCAGCAGCTTAGGTGGACTTCTTGAGCAGTTCTTC. Its translation: CASSLGGLLEQFF.

The chain has TRBV6-1 and TRBJ1-4; D call uncertain. This CDR3 is built from 16 residues. The V gene's germline CDR1 is MNHNS and CDR2 SASEGT. Trimming cost V 1 base and J 4 bases, with 13 bases left between them. The CDR3 is CASSEDYRSFNEKLFF. The CDR3 bases are TGTGCCAGCAGTGAAGATTACCGGTCCTTTAATGAAAAACTGTTTTTT.

The gene calls are TRBV30 and TRBJ1-1, with a weak D call TRBD1 (6 bases). With 0 bases removed from V and 3 bases from J, the gap between germline ends came to 14 bases. Germline V gene lookup returns CDR1 GTSNPN and CDR2 SVGIG (reference sequence). The CDR3 has 15 residues. The CDR3 is CAWSVVQGGYTEAFF. CDR3 in DNA: TGTGCCTGGAGTGTTGTACAGGGAGGGTACACTGAAGCTTTCTTT.

This chain joins TRBV30 and TRBJ2-4; weak D call: TRBD2 (6 bases). Trimming took off 3 bases at V and 11 bases at J, with 17 bases between the two ends. Germline V gene sequence: CDR1 GTSNPN, CDR2 SVGIG (reference sequence). CDR3 size: 13 residues. The CDR3 nucleotides are TGTGCCTGGAGACGGGACTGGCGAATCTTTCAGTACTTC. Residues: CAWRRDWRIFQYF.

This chain links TRBV28 with TRBJ1-1; D ambiguous. The germline V gene has CDR1 MDHEN and CDR2 SYDVKM. The V end lost 7 bases, the J end lost 11 bases, and 14 bases lay between the germline ends. The CDR3 consists of 11 residues. Written as DNA, the CDR3 is TGTGCCAGCACCTCGACCCCGAGGGCTTTCTTT. Encoded protein: CASTSTPRAFF. The full variable domain, with the rest looked up from reference TRBV28 and TRBJ1-1, is DVKVTQSSRYLVKRTGEKVFLECVQDMDHENMFWYRQDPGLGLRLIYFSYDVKMKEKGDIPEGYSVSREKKERFSLILESASTNQTSMYLCASTSTPRAFFGQGTRLTVV.

This chain links TRBV5-4 with TRBJ2-2; 11 nucleotides match TRBD2. CDR1 is SGHNT, CDR2 YYREEE, per germline (reference sequence). The trim removed 7 bases at V and 5 bases at J, leaving 7 bases unmatched. This CDR3 comprises 15 residues. Here the CDR3 reads CASVEASGRTGELFF. CDR3 sequence (DNA): TGTGCCAGCGTTGAGGCTAGCGGGAGGACCGGGGAGCTGTTTTTT.

This chain connects TRBV28 to TRBJ2-7; D is perhaps TRBD1 (5 bases). With 8 bases removed from V and 4 bases from J, the gap between germline ends came to 12 bases. The germline CDR1 and CDR2 sequences are MDHEN and SYDVKM. The CDR3 runs to 12 residues. This CDR3 reads CASHEQVYEQYF. CDR3 bases: TGTGCCAGCCACGAACAGGTTTACGAGCAGTACTTC. The full variable domain, with the rest looked up from reference TRBV28 and TRBJ2-7, is DVKVTQSSRYLVKRTGEKVFLECVQDMDHENMFWYRQDPGLGLRLIYFSYDVKMKEKGDIPEGYSVSREKKERFSLILESASTNQTSMYLCASHEQVYEQYFGPGTRLTVT.

DNA of the CDR3: TGTGCCAGCAGCTCTAGCGGGGGGCCTGCGGGGCATCAGCCCCAGCATTTT. Translating it yields CASSSSGGPAGHQPQHF. V and J are TRBV7-2 and TRBJ1-5, with D possibly TRBD1 on 6 matching bases. The V gene's germline CDR1 is SGHTA and CDR2 FQGNSA. The V gene lost 4 bases and the J gene lost 5 bases, with 21 bases spanning the gap. This CDR3 has 17 residues.

The CDR3 protein is CASSLEPGEQPQHF. CDR3 nucleotides: TGCGCCAGCAGCTTGGAGCCAGGGGAACAGCCCCAGCATTTT. This rearrangement joins TRBV5-1 to TRBJ1-5; D possibly corresponds to TRBD1 (6 bases). Germline V lookup: CDR1 SGHRS, CDR2 YFSETQ. This CDR3 has 14 amino acids. The V end was cut by 0 bases, the J end by 7 bases, with 11 bases between.